Below, 24 T cell receptor beta chains from the same sample are listed, as sequenced in a study of shared T cell receptors in the human thymus. The data were produced by immunoSEQ multiplex PCR, yet TCRdb's version contains in-frame clones alone and is incomplete. The sample lists some 660,000 clones; roughly 86% were seen once. In addition, the sample was reused for a study of human thymus T cells.

The specimen sequenced was thymocytes. The receptors were sampled from a boy in the first two years of life with a congenital heart defect.

This clone has just one count. The chain combines TRBV27 with TRBJ2-1; 8 bases match TRBD2. The CDR3 runs to 17 residues. Looked up from germline, CDR1 is MNHEY and CDR2 is SMNVEV (reference sequence). The J segment lost 0 bases and the V segment lost 6 bases, leaving 10 bases of the junction unmatched. CDR3 residues: CASRPGLGPSSYNEQFF. In DNA form, the CDR3 reads TGTGCCAGCAGACCGGGACTAGGTCCTAGCTCCTACAATGAGCAGTTCTTC.

The chain joins TRBV9 to TRBJ1-2; the D is unclear. Germline lookup yields CDR1 SGDLS and CDR2 YYNGEE. CDR3 length equals 15 residues. Trimming took off 0 bases at V and 4 bases at J, with 13 bases between the two ends. CDR3 in DNA: TGTGCCAGCAGCGTAGACGTCGAGGATCTCTATGGCTACACCTTC. Amino acids: CASSVDVEDLYGYTF.

The V gene is TRBV27, the J gene TRBJ2-1; D might be TRBD1 (5 bases). Per germline, CDR1 MNHEY and CDR2 SMNVEV (reference sequence). V lost 5 bases and J lost 5, with 19 bases in between. The CDR3 is made up of 16 amino acids. The CDR3 coding sequence is TGTGCCAGCAGTCCAGAGCAGGGTACTTGGCACAATGAGCAGTTCTTC. Its translation: CASSPEQGTWHNEQFF.

This clone was recorded only once. The chain joins TRBV4-3 to TRBJ2-3; TRBD1 matches 8 bases. The CDR3 extends over 16 amino acids. Trimming removed 2 bases from V and 1 base from J; junction bases left unmatched: 5. Germline V gives CDR1 LGHNA, CDR2 YSLEER. The CDR3 here is CASSQFPDRGTDTQYF. In DNA form, the CDR3 reads TGCGCCAGCAGCCAATTTCCGGACAGGGGCACAGATACGCAGTATTTT.

The sample holds one count of this clone. This chain links TRBV5-1 with TRBJ1-5; weak D call: TRBD1 (5 bases). This CDR3 region has 15 residues. Germline V gene lookup returns CDR1 SGHRS and CDR2 YFSETQ. Trimming took 2 bases from V and 5 from J, leaving 14 bases between them. The CDR3 coding sequence is TGCGCCAGCAGCTTCATGCCGGGGGTCTATCAGCCCCAGCATTTT. It yields the protein CASSFMPGVYQPQHF.

V gene TRBV10-3 combines with J gene TRBJ2-7; 9 bases align to TRBD1. V lost 5 bases and J lost 6; bases outside the gene matches: 11. CDR3 length: 15 residues. The V gene's germline CDR1 is ENHRY and CDR2 SYGVKD. The CDR3 sequence: CAISRGRGQGGEQYF. CDR3 nucleotides: TGTGCCATCAGTCGTGGTAGGGGACAGGGAGGCGAGCAGTACTTC.

V and J are TRBV7-3 and TRBJ1-2; D perhaps matches TRBD1 (5 bases). V lost 2 bases and J lost 6, with 16 bases in between. From germline, CDR1 is SGHTA and CDR2 FQGTGA. This CDR3 contains 15 residues. The CDR3 nucleotides are TGTGCCAGCAGCTTACAGGGTTCTCCCATGGATGGCTACACCTTC. Translating gives CASSLQGSPMDGYTF. Together with reference TRBV7-3 and TRBJ1-2, the CDR3 gives the full variable domain: GAGVSQTPSNKVTEKGKYVELRCDPISGHTALYWYRQSLGQGPEFLIYFQGTGAADDSGLPNDRFFAVRPEGSVSTLKIQRTERGDSAVYLCASSLQGSPMDGYTFGSGTRLTVV.

The rearrangement links TRBV28 to TRBJ2-5, with TRBD1 matching over 7 bases. V was clipped by 5 bases and J by 4 bases; unmatched bases: 13. Germline V gene data show CDR1 as MDHEN and CDR2 as SYDVKM. The CDR3 spans 16 residues. CDR3: CASSPIPRTGRETQYF. CDR3 nucleotide sequence: TGTGCCAGCAGTCCTATACCCCGGACAGGCCGAGAGACCCAGTACTTC.

This chain connects TRBV6-5 to TRBJ2-7; D perhaps matches TRBD1 (7 bases). The CDR3 has 15 amino acids. Germline values: CDR1 MNHEY, CDR2 SVGAGI. V lost 8 bases to trimming and J lost 6 bases, with 23 bases between them. This CDR3 reads CASSRLYRGGGEQYF. CDR3 nucleotide sequence: TGTGCCAGCTCCCGGCTTTACAGGGGAGGAGGCGAGCAGTACTTC.

The rearrangement uses TRBV28 and TRBJ2-6, with unresolved D. The CDR3 has 16 amino acids. Trimming removed 3 bases at V and 0 bases at J, with 9 bases between. Per the germline V gene, CDR1 is MDHEN and CDR2 is SYDVKM. CDR3 sequence (DNA): TGTGCCAGCAGTTTCGAGCGATACTCTGGGGCCAACGTCCTGACTTTC. Amino acid sequence: CASSFERYSGANVLTF.

This chain connects TRBV11-2 to TRBJ2-6; D is perhaps TRBD1 (6 bases). CDR1 SGHAT and CDR2 FQNNGV come from the germline V gene. The V gene lost 4 bases and the J gene lost 0 bases, with 16 bases spanning the gap. The CDR3 consists of 18 residues. CDR3 DNA sequence: TGTGCCAGCAGCTGTAACTCGGACAGAAGCTCTGGGGCCAACGTCCTGACTTTC. Translation: CASSCNSDRSSGANVLTF.

The chain carries TRBV5-4 and TRBJ1-6, with 8 bases lining up with TRBD1. Germline V lookup: CDR1 SGHNT, CDR2 YYREEE (reference sequence). The CDR3 loop spans 16 amino acids. With 1 base clipped from V and 10 bases from J, the junction kept 10 bases outside the gene matches. CDR3 sequence reads: CASSLNRGFMKSPLHF. The CDR3 DNA follows: TGTGCCAGCAGCTTGAACAGGGGGTTTATGAAATCACCCCTCCACTTT.

This rearrangement joins TRBV20-1 to TRBJ2-7; no firm D call. Germline assignment: CDR1 DFQATT and CDR2 SNEGSKA (reference sequence). The V end lost 6 bases, the J end lost 6 bases, and 6 bases lay between the germline ends. This CDR3 spans 9 amino acids. The CDR3 DNA is TGCAGTGCCTCGCGCGAGCAGTACTTC. It translates to CSASREQYF.

The chain is built from TRBV27 and TRBJ2-7, with D tentatively TRBD2 (5 bases). In germline, CDR1 is MNHEY, CDR2 SMNVEV (reference sequence). This CDR3 has 13 residues. Trimming stripped 6 bases from V and 0 bases from J, with 9 bases between. The chain's CDR3 is CASRGSFSYEQYF. CDR3 in DNA: TGTGCCAGCAGGGGGAGTTTCTCCTACGAGCAGTACTTC.

This clone was picked up one time. The chain joins TRBV2 to TRBJ2-1, with 12 positions matching TRBD2. The junction had 10 bases not matched to a gene; V was cut back by 4 bases and J by 0 bases. This CDR3 is 19 amino acids long. Germline CDR1 SNHLY, CDR2 FYNNEI. The CDR3 nucleotides are TGTGCCAGCAGTGCTATGAGGACTAGCGGGGTCAGCTCCTACAATGAGCAGTTCTTC. Amino acids: CASSAMRTSGVSSYNEQFF.

The chain links TRBV5-6 to TRBJ2-1; TRBD1 matches at 9 bases. In germline, CDR1 is SGHDT, CDR2 YYEEEE. This CDR3 region has 15 residues. J gave up 3 bases and V 4 bases, and 5 bases lay outside the gene matches. CDR3 loop: CASSIRDRVYNEQFF. The CDR3 DNA is TGTGCCAGCAGCATCCGGGACAGGGTCTACAATGAGCAGTTCTTC.

The chain recombines TRBV14 with TRBJ2-7; 8 positions match TRBD1. The CDR3 is 15 residues long. J gave up 3 bases and V 1 base, and 5 bases lay outside the gene matches. Germline CDR1 reads SGHDN; CDR2 reads FVKESK. In DNA form, the CDR3 reads TGTGCCAGCAGCCAAGGCCACAGGGGGTACTACGAGCAGTACTTC. Protein sequence: CASSQGHRGYYEQYF.

This clone was detected only once. The rearrangement joins TRBV6-1 to TRBJ1-1; no clear D. Trimming removed 1 base from V and 2 bases from J, with 8 bases in between. The length of the CDR3 is 14 residues. From germline, CDR1 is MNHNS and CDR2 SASEGT. CDR3 sequence reads: CASSEVRGNTEAFF. In nucleotides, the CDR3 is TGTGCCAGCAGTGAAGTTAGAGGAAACACTGAAGCTTTCTTT.

The chain links TRBV5-6 to TRBJ1-1, with D possibly matching TRBD1 (5 bases). This CDR3 region has 15 residues. V dropped 1 base and J dropped 0 bases, with 10 bases sitting between them. Germline CDR1 reads SGHDT; CDR2 reads YYEEEE. This CDR3 is CASSLQGLMNTEAFF. DNA for the CDR3: TGTGCCAGCAGCTTGCAGGGTTTGATGAACACTGAAGCTTTCTTT. The variable domain in full, with the rest retrieved from reference TRBV5-6 and TRBJ1-1, is DAGVTQSPTHLIKTRGQQVTLRCSPKSGHDTVSWYQQALGQGPQFIFQYYEEEERQRGNFPDRFSGHQFPNYSSELNVNALLLGDSALYLCASSLQGLMNTEAFFGQGTRLTVV.

This sequence joins TRBV4-3 and TRBJ2-3, with TRBD2 identical over 11 bases. Unmatched junction bases numbered 10, after V lost 0 bases and J lost 5 bases. Germline lookup yields CDR1 LGHNA and CDR2 YSLEER. The CDR3 is 18 residues long. The CDR3 DNA reads as TGCGCCAGCAGCCAAGATCCGTTAAGAACTAGCGGGGGAGATACGCAGTATTTT. Protein sequence: CASSQDPLRTSGGDTQYF.

V gene TRBV18 combines with J gene TRBJ1-4, with 9 bases aligning to TRBD1. This CDR3 comprises 18 residues. V lost 6 bases, J lost 8 bases, and 19 bases stayed unmatched. Germline V lookup: CDR1 KGHSH, CDR2 LQKENI. The CDR3 here is CASSAGTGTLWANEKLFF. In DNA form, the CDR3 reads TGTGCCAGCTCGGCCGGGACAGGGACTTTGTGGGCCAACGAAAAACTGTTTTTT.

V and J are TRBV7-3 and TRBJ1-1; no clear D. The CDR3 length is 13 residues. From germline, CDR1 is SGHTA and CDR2 FQGTGA. Trimming left V 7 bases short and J 1 base short, with 10 bases between. The CDR3 is CASTIAPNTEAFF. CDR3 coding DNA: TGTGCCAGCACAATAGCCCCGAACACTGAAGCTTTCTTT.

This chain links TRBV18 with TRBJ2-2, with 12 bases fitting TRBD2. V gave up 3 bases and J gave up 6 bases; unmatched junction bases: 5. The CDR3 has 16 amino acids. The germline gives CDR1 KGHSH, CDR2 LQKENI. The CDR3 spells CASSPTSGRFAGELFF. For the CDR3, the DNA is TGTGCCAGCTCACCTACTAGCGGGAGGTTCGCCGGGGAGCTGTTTTTT.

The chain couples TRBV2 to TRBJ1-5, with unresolved D. V shed 6 bases and J shed 1 base, with 16 bases lying between them. The CDR3 has 16 amino acids. The germline CDR1 and CDR2 sequences are SNHLY and FYNNEI. CDR3 amino acids: CASSLISSGSNQPQHF. In DNA, the CDR3 is TGTGCCAGCAGCTTGATATCCTCCGGGAGCAATCAGCCCCAGCATTTT.